Each of the 19 T cell receptor beta chains below was sequenced from the same sample in a study of graft-versus-host responses after intestinal transplantation. The table came from immunoSEQ multiplex PCR; TCRdb's copy has only in-frame clones and leaves some out. Of about 86,000 clones in the sample, about 91% are singletons; the top ten hold 0.5%. No antigen has been identified for these receptors. Here the sequenced sample was unstimulated CD8+ T cells sorted from spleen or lymph node cells, taken before intestinal transplant. Receptors originate from a human donor who received an intestinal transplant.

The V gene is TRBV5-1, the J gene TRBJ2-1, with a possible D match to TRBD1 (6 bases). This CDR3 is 16 amino acids long. Germline V lookup: CDR1 SGHRS, CDR2 YFSETQ. V lost 7 bases and J lost 4, with 21 bases in between. The CDR3 DNA sequence: TGCGCCAGCCGTCTTTTCGGGACAAAAAATTACAATGAGCAGTTCTTC. This codes for CASRLFGTKNYNEQFF.

The chain couples TRBV2 to TRBJ2-2, with D possibly TRBD2 on 5 matching bases. The CDR3 runs 15 residues. Germline loops: CDR1 SNHLY, CDR2 FYNNEI. V was pared by 1 base and J by 4 bases, with 10 bases between. The CDR3 loop is CASSEGDSVTGELFF. In DNA, the CDR3 is TGTGCCAGCAGTGAAGGTGATAGCGTCACCGGGGAGCTGTTTTTT.

The chain employs TRBV19 and TRBJ1-2; D is perhaps TRBD1 (5 bases). CDR3 length: 15 residues. The V gene lost 4 bases and the J gene lost 4 bases, with 16 bases spanning the gap. CDR1 and CDR2 (germline): LNHDA, SQIVND (reference sequence). This CDR3 is CASSTLPGNLYGYTF. The CDR3 region has the DNA TGTGCCAGTAGTACCCTGCCAGGGAACCTCTATGGCTACACCTTC.

This clone was detected once. V and J are TRBV7-8 and TRBJ1-2; maybe TRBD1 (5 bases). Germline CDR1 and CDR2: SGHVS and FQNEAQ. CDR3 length: 15 amino acids. V shed 1 base and J shed 1 base, with 10 bases lying between them. In nucleotides, the CDR3 is TGTGCCAGCAGCTTAGGGGCAGGGATTAACTATGGCTACACCTTC. This codes for CASSLGAGINYGYTF.

V gene TRBV15 combines with J gene TRBJ1-1; perhaps TRBD1 as D (5 bases). The germline V and J ends were trimmed by 3 bases and 1 base, with 9 bases remaining between them. This CDR3 comprises 14 residues. In germline, CDR1 is LNHNV, CDR2 YYDKDF (reference sequence). The DNA for the CDR3 is TGTGCCACCAGCAGGGACGACAGGAACACTGAAGCTTTCTTT. This translates into CATSRDDRNTEAFF.

The chain carries TRBV2 and TRBJ2-7, with D unresolved. V lost 5 bases and J 0 bases, leaving 17 bases between the germline ends. This CDR3 has 16 residues. The germline gives CDR1 SNHLY, CDR2 FYNNEI. The CDR3 bases are TGTGCCAGCAGTAGAGACACCTCTCTGAGCTCCTACGAGCAGTACTTC. Its translation: CASSRDTSLSSYEQYF.

This clone was observed once. The chain carries TRBV7-2 and TRBJ2-7, with 8 bases aligning to TRBD2. The CDR3 is 17 residues long. J gave up 1 base and V 5 bases, and 13 bases lay outside the gene matches. The V gene's germline CDR1 is SGHTA and CDR2 FQGNSA. In DNA, the CDR3 is TGTGCCAGCAGCCCCCGGGGGGGGGATCTTATATCCTACGAGCAGTACTTC. It is translated as CASSPRGGDLISYEQYF.

The chain joins TRBV7-2 to TRBJ1-5; tentatively, D is TRBD1 (6 bases). The V gene lost 4 bases and the J gene lost 7 bases, with 11 bases spanning the gap. CDR3 length equals 13 residues. Germline V gives CDR1 SGHTA, CDR2 FQGNSA. The CDR3 DNA reads as TGTGCCAGCAGCTCAGGGGTCGGGCAGCCCCAGCATTTT. Its translation: CASSSGVGQPQHF.

This chain connects TRBV4-3 to TRBJ1-5, with TRBD1 matching over 8 bases. Germline V CDR1 and CDR2: LGHNA, YSLEER. Trimming removed 1 base from V and 4 bases from J; junction bases left unmatched: 0. The CDR3 runs to 14 residues. This chain's CDR3 is CASSQGTGNQPQHF. In DNA, the CDR3 is TGCGCCAGCAGCCAAGGGACAGGGAATCAGCCCCAGCATTTT.

This rearrangement joins TRBV7-9 to TRBJ2-5, with a possible D match to TRBD2 (6 bases). The last part of the DNA fits TRBJ2-7 better; the J call may be wrong. The CDR3 length is 16 residues. The germline V gene encodes CDR1 SEHNR and CDR2 FQNEAQ (reference sequence). In DNA, the CDR3 is TGTGCCAGCAGCTCCCGTTGGGCGGGAACGAACGACGAGCAGTACTTC. Amino acids: CASSSRWAGTNDEQYF.

The chain carries TRBV11-2 and TRBJ1-4, with a weak D call TRBD1 (5 bases). Per germline, CDR1 SGHAT and CDR2 FQNNGV. V was trimmed by 2 bases and J by 8 bases, leaving 15 bases between them. The CDR3 has 15 residues. The CDR3 DNA sequence: TGTGCCAGCAGCTTATGGGCCTCCCCAGGGGAAAAACTGTTTTTT. Its protein is CASSLWASPGEKLFF. Drawing the rest from reference TRBV11-2 and TRBJ1-4, the complete variable domain is EAGVAQSPRYKIIEKRQSVAFWCNPISGHATLYWYQQILGQGPKLLIQFQNNGVVDDSQLPKDRFSAERLKGVDSTLKIQPAKLEDSAVYLCASSLWASPGEKLFFGSGTQLSVL.

The V gene is TRBV27, the J gene TRBJ2-7; weak D call: TRBD1 (6 bases). The germline CDR1 and CDR2 sequences are MNHEY and SMNVEV (reference sequence). Trimming took off 5 bases at V and 0 bases at J, with 11 bases between the two ends. The CDR3 contains 14 residues. CDR3 DNA: TGTGCCAGCAGTCAGACAGGTAACTCCTACGAGCAGTACTTC. Its protein product is CASSQTGNSYEQYF.

This clone was seen just once. The V call is TRBV4-1, the J call TRBJ2-7; weak D call: TRBD2 (5 bases). CDR3 length: 15 amino acids. Germline V gene data show CDR1 as MGHRA and CDR2 as YSYEKL. V gave up 2 bases and J gave up 6 bases, with 17 bases separating them. The CDR3 spells CASSQLDRVTSEQYF. CDR3 nucleotide sequence: TGCGCCAGCAGCCAACTGGATCGGGTCACTAGCGAGCAGTACTTC.

The chain links TRBV6-1 to TRBJ2-3, with TRBD1 matching 7 bases. The CDR3 sequence is 15 residues long. The V gene end was trimmed by 4 bases and the J gene end by 2 bases; junction bases not matched to a gene: 6. Germline V gene sequence: CDR1 MNHNS, CDR2 SASEGT. CDR3 amino acids: CASSAWDSVTDTQYF. The CDR3 nucleotides are TGTGCCAGCAGTGCCTGGGACAGCGTCACAGATACGCAGTATTTT.

This clone was seen just once. The chain couples TRBV19 to TRBJ2-5; D ambiguous. The CDR3 spans 16 residues. CDR1 LNHDA and CDR2 SQIVND come from the germline V gene (reference sequence). V was shortened by 4 bases and J by 0 bases, with 15 bases between the two germline ends. The CDR3 DNA reads TGTGCCAGTAGTACGTCCCTCCGGGTGTACCAAGAGACCCAGTACTTC. Its protein product is CASSTSLRVYQETQYF.

The V call is TRBV7-9, the J call TRBJ2-1, with 7 bases lining up with TRBD1. V shed 4 bases and J 7 bases; nucleotides not matched to a gene: 7. There are 14 residues in the CDR3. The germline gives CDR1 SEHNR, CDR2 FQNEAQ (reference sequence). The CDR3 DNA sequence: TGTGCCAGCAGCTCAGACTACAGGGGTAATGAGCAGTTCTTC. It translates to CASSSDYRGNEQFF.

This chain joins TRBV7-7 and TRBJ2-1, with no clear D. CDR3 length: 13 amino acids. Germline V gene sequence: CDR1 SSHAT, CDR2 FNYEAQ (reference sequence). V shed 5 bases and J shed 7 bases, with 12 bases lying between them. The CDR3 DNA is TGTGCCAGCAGCGAAAACCCACGGAATGAGCAGTTCTTC. Amino acid sequence: CASSENPRNEQFF. The whole variable domain, remainder taken from reference TRBV7-7 and TRBJ2-1, is GAGVSQSPRYKVTKRGQDVTLRCDPISSHATLYWYQQALGQGPEFLTYFNYEAQPDKSGLPSDRFSAERPEGSISTLTIQRTEQRDSAMYRCASSENPRNEQFFGPGTRLTVL.

The J gene is TRBJ1-2, the V gene TRBV16, with TRBD1 as a possible D gene (5 bases). CDR1 and CDR2 from the germline V gene are KGHSY and FQNENV. The CDR3 is made up of 19 amino acids. V lost 0 bases, J lost 4 bases, and 24 bases lay in between. The CDR3 DNA reads as TGTGCCAGCAGCCAATCCACAGTGTGGCTCCCCGGGAGGGGCTATGGCTACACCTTC. This codes for CASSQSTVWLPGRGYGYTF.

This clone was detected once. This rearrangement joins TRBV10-2 to TRBJ2-1; 10 bases align to TRBD2. The CDR3 has 17 amino acids. Germline-derived CDR1 and CDR2 are WSHSY and SAAADI. V trimming: 7 bases; J trimming: 0 bases; junction bases outside the gene matches: 9. The CDR3 DNA reads as TGCGCCAGCACCGCTCTAGCGGGGGACAGCTCCTACAATGAGCAGTTCTTC. This gives the protein CASTALAGDSSYNEQFF.